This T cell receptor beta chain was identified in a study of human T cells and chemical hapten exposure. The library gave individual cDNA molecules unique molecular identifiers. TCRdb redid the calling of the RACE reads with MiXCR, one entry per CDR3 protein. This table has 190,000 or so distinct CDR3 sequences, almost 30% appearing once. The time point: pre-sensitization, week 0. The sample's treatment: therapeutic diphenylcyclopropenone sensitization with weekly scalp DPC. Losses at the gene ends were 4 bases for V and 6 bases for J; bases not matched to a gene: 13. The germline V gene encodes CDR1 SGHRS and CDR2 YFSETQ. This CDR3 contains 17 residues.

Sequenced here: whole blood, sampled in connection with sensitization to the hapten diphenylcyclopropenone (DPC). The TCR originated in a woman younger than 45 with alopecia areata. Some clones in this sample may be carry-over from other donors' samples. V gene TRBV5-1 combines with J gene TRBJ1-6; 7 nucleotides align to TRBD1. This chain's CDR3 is CASSRIETGTANSPLHF. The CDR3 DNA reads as TGCGCCAGCAGCAGAATAGAAACTGGGACAGCTAATTCACCCCTCCACTTT.